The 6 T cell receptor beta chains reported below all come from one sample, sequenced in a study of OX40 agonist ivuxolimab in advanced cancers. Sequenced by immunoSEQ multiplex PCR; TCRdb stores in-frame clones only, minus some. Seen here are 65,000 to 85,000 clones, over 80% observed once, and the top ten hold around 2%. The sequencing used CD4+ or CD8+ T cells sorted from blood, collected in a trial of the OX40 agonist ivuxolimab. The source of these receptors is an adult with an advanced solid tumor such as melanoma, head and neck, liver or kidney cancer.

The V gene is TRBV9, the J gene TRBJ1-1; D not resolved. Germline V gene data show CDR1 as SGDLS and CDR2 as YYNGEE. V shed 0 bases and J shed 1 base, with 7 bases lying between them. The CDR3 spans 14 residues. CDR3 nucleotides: TGTGCCAGCAGCGTAGGTCCGGAGAACACTGAAGCTTTCTTT. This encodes CASSVGPENTEAFF.

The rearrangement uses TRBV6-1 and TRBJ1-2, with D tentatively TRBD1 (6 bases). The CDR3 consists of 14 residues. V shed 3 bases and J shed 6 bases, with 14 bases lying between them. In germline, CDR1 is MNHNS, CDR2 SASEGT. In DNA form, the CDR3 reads TGTGCCAGCAGTGAGGGACATCGGAGAGATGGCTACACCTTC. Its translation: CASSEGHRRDGYTF.

For the CDR3, the DNA is TGCGCCAGCAGCTACGACCTACGGACAGGCTATTCACCCCTCCACTTT. Translated: CASSYDLRTGYSPLHF. The chain uses TRBV5-1 and TRBJ1-6; 7 bases match TRBD1. V shed 3 bases and J 8 bases; nucleotides not matched to a gene: 11. The CDR3 is 16 residues long. Germline CDR1 and CDR2: SGHRS and YFSETQ.

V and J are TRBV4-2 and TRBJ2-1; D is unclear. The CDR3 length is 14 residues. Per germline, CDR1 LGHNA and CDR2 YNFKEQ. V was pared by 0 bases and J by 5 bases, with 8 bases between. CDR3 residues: CASSQDGQHNEQFF. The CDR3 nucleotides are TGTGCCAGCAGCCAAGATGGTCAGCACAATGAGCAGTTCTTC.

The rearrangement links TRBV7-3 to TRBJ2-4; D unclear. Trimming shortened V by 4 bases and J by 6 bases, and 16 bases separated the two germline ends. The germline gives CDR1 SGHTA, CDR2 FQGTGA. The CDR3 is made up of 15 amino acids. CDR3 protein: CASSSGVGPGNIQYF. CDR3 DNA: TGTGCCAGCAGCTCTGGGGTAGGGCCTGGAAACATTCAGTACTTC. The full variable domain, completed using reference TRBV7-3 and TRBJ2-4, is GAGVSQTPSNKVTEKGKYVELRCDPISGHTALYWYRQSLGQGPEFLIYFQGTGAADDSGLPNDRFFAVRPEGSVSTLKIQRTERGDSAVYLCASSSGVGPGNIQYFGAGTRLSVL.

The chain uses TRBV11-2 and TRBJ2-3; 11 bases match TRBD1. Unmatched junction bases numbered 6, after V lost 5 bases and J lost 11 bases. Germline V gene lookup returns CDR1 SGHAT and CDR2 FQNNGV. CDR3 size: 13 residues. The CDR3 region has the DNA TGTGCCAGCAGCCAAGGGACAGGGGGTTTGCAGTATTTT. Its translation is CASSQGTGGLQYF.